This T cell receptor beta chain was profiled in a study of blood T cell repertoires in COVID-19. Study summary: The samples span acute and convalescent COVID-19 from the United States, Italy and Spain. Nucleic acid was either cDNA or gDNA, and it came from T cells, B-cell-depleted T cells, or PBMCs.

In the original analysis: Amplifying reference gene primers gave estimates of nucleated cell counts. The protocol was immunoSEQ multiplex PCR, while the TCRdb copy is restricted to in-frame clones and leaves out a portion. From that table come the V and J calls and clone size; the DNA was used to work out D and trimming. The sample includes around 63,000 clones, approximately 79% of them seen just once. Trimming shortened V by 2 bases and J by 5 bases, and 12 bases separated the two germline ends. The CDR3 has 14 residues. Germline-derived CDR1 and CDR2 are SGHRS and YFSETQ. This TCR derives from a woman aged 70-85 years with acute or convalescent COVID-19. The chain carries TRBV5-1 and TRBJ2-3, with D maybe TRBD1 (6 bases). The sample taken for sequencing was peripheral blood. The CDR3: CASSFGQGRDTQYF. The CDR3 coding sequence is TGCGCCAGCAGCTTCGGGCAGGGGAGAGATACGCAGTATTTT. The variable domain in full, with the rest retrieved from reference TRBV5-1 and TRBJ2-3, is KAGVTQTPRYLIKTRGQQVTLSCSPISGHRSVSWYQQTPGQGLQFLFEYFSETQRNKGNFPGRFSGRQFSNSRSEMNVSTLELGDSALYLCASSFGQGRDTQYFGPGTRLTVL.